This TCR beta chain was found in a study of OX40 agonist ivuxolimab in advanced cancers. The table came from immunoSEQ multiplex PCR; TCRdb's copy has only in-frame clones and leaves some out. Here the sample spans tens of thousands of clones, around nine tenths being singletons. The CDR3 runs to 12 residues. From germline, CDR1 is LNHDA and CDR2 SQIVND (reference sequence). The V and J ends lost 8 bases and 6 bases respectively, with 11 bases between them. The source is an adult with an advanced solid tumor such as melanoma, head and neck, liver or kidney cancer. The rearrangement uses TRBV19 and TRBJ1-5, with D unclear. The sample in question was CD4+ or CD8+ T cells sorted from blood, obtained in a trial of the OX40 agonist ivuxolimab. In DNA form, the CDR3 reads TGTGCCAGTTCTCCTTTTTTTCAGCCCCAGCATTTT. Encoded protein: CASSPFFQPQHF. Variable domain in full (rest from reference TRBV19 and TRBJ1-5): DGGITQSPKYLFRKEGQNVTLSCEQNLNHDAMYWYRQDPGQGLRLIYYSQIVNDFQKGDIAEGYSVSREKKESFPLTVTSAQKNPTAFYLCASSPFFQPQHFGDGTRLSIL.